This paragraph covers one T cell receptor (beta chain) sequence. Its matching antigen is unknown. Assay used: immunoSEQ multiplex PCR; TCRdb lists only in-frame clones, some missing. The profile shows 150,000 to 200,000 clones, about 90% of them singletons. The sample comes from a study of T cell responses to AZD1222 COVID-19 vaccine. Study-level points and caveats: Receipt of two AZD1222 doses was followed by a rise in Spike-specific TCR breadth and depth. The donors showed a predominance of white British ancestry and of females, with possible underestimation of clonal diversity.

The CDR3 contains 14 residues. From germline, CDR1 is GTSNPN and CDR2 SVGIG (reference sequence). The V gene end was trimmed by 4 bases and the J gene end by 1 base; junction bases not matched to a gene: 6. The sequencing used peripheral blood, collected 28 days after the second AZD1222 dose. The receptor was derived from an adult who received the AZD1222 COVID-19 vaccine. The J gene is TRBJ1-1, the V gene TRBV30; 7 nucleotides align to TRBD1. As DNA, the CDR3 is TGTGCCTGGAACGCCGGGACAGAGAACACTGAAGCTTTCTTT. This codes for CAWNAGTENTEAFF.